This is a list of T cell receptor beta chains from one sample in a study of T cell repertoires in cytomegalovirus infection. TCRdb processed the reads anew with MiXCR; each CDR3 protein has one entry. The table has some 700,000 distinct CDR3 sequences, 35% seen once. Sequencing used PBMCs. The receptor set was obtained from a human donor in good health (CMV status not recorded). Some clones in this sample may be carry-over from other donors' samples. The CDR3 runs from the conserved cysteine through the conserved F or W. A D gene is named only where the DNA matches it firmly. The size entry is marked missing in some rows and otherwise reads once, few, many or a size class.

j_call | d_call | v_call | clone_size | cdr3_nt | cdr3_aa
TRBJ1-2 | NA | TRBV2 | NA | TGTGCCAGCAGGGGACCCTGGGGGGATGGCTACACCTTC | CASRGPWGDGYTF
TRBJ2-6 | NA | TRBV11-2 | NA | TGTGCCAGCAGCTCCATTGGGGGGTCTGGGGCCAACGTCCTGACTTTC | CASSSIGGSGANVLTF
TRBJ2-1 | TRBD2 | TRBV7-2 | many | TGTGCCAGCAGCTCCCGAGGGCTAGCGGGAGGGACCTACAATGAGCAGTTCTTC | CASSSRGLAGGTYNEQFF
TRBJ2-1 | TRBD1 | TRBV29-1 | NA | TGCAGCGTTCCTCGACAGGGGAGAAATGAGCAGTTCTTC | CSVPRQGRNEQFF
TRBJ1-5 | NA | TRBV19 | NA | TGTGCCAGTGGAAGCGAGGGAGGTCAGCCCCAGCATTTT | CASGSEGGQPQHF
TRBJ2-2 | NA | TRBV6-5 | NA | TGTGCCAGCAGTGGGGCGGGGGCGGCGAACACCGGGGAGCTGTTTTTT | CASSGAGAANTGELFF
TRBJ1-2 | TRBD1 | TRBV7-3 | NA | TGTGCCAGCAGCCCAGGGACAGGGGTGCCAGGGGGTGGCTACACCTTC | CASSPGTGVPGGGYTF
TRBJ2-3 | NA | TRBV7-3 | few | TGTGCCAGCAGCTTAACCCCTCTAGGGACTAGCACAGATACGCAGTATTTT | CASSLTPLGTSTDTQYF
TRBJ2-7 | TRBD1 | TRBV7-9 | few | TGTGCCAGCAGCGGCTTAGGGGGCCCCCCCATCTACGAGCAGTACTTC | CASSGLGGPPIYEQYF
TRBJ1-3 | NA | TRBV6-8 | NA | TGTGCCAGCAGCCCTCAAGGAGGTCAAACTCAGGGGAAAGCGCGAAACACCATATATTTT | CASSPQGGQTQGKARNTIYF
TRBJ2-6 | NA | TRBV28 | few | TGTGCCAGCAGTTTAGCAGGGCGTCCTGGGGCCAACGTCCTGACTTTC | CASSLAGRPGANVLTF
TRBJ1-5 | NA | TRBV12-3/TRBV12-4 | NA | TGTGCCAGCAGTTTTGGGGGTAAGAGCAATCAGCCCCAGCATTTT | CASSFGGKSNQPQHF
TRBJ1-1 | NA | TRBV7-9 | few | TGTGCCAGCAGCTCTAGACAGACAGCTTTCTTT | CASSSRQTAFF
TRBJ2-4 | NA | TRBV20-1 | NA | TGCAGTGCTAGAGGGGGGGCTAGCGGATCCTCCTTTGTAGCCAAAAACATTCAGTACTTC | CSARGGASGSSFVAKNIQYF
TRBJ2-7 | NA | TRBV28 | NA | TGTGCCAGCAGTTTGACAGGTAGTGGCTACGAGCAGTACTTC | CASSLTGSGYEQYF
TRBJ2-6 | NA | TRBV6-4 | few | TGTGCCAGCAGTGCGGGCGACCCCTACGTCCTGACTTTC | CASSAGDPYVLTF
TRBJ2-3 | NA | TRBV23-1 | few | TGCGCCAGCAGTCAATATCGGCCTCCCCCAGATACGCAGTATTTT | CASSQYRPPPDTQYF
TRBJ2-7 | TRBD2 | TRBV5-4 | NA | TGTGCCAGCAGCTTGGGGGCTAGCGGGATCATCTACAAGCAGTACTTC | CASSLGASGIIYKQYF
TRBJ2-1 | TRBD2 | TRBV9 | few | TGTGCCAGCAGCGTAGCCGGGCTAGCGGTGTACAATGAGCAGTTCTTC | CASSVAGLAVYNEQFF
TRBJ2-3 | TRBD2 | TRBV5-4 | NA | TGTGCCAGCAGCTATCCGGGACTAGCGGGAGGGCCCACAGATACGCAGTATTTT | CASSYPGLAGGPTDTQYF
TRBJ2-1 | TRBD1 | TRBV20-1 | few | TGCAGTGCCCTAGCAGGGGGCCCCGTGAAGAATGAGCAGTTCTTC | CSALAGGPVKNEQFF
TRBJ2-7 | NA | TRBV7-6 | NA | TGTGCCAGCAGCTTAGGCAGGGATGCCTACGAGCAGTACTTC | CASSLGRDAYEQYF
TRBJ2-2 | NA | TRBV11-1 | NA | TGTGCCAGCAGCTTAGAACTCTTGAACACCGGGGAGCTGTTTTTT | CASSLELLNTGELFF
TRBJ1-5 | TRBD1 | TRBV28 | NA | TGTGCCAGCAGTCGACTAATGACGATACAGGGGGATGCTCCTCAGCCCCAGCATTTT | CASSRLMTIQGDAPQPQHF
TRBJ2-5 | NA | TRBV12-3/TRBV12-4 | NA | TGTGCCAGCAGCCTTAACCCGGGGGAGACCCAGTACTTC | CASSLNPGETQYF
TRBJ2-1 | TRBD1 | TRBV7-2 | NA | TGTGCCAGCAGCTCTAGGGGTCTCAGGGGGCACAATGAGCAGTTCTTC | CASSSRGLRGHNEQFF
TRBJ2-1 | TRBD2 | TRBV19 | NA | TGTGCCAGTAGCAACAAAGGCGGGAGCCCGCTTTACAATGAGCAGTTCTTC | CASSNKGGSPLYNEQFF
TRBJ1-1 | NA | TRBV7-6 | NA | TGTGCCAGAAGCTTAGGGTCAGGGGTCGCAGGTTACACTGAAGCTTTCTTT | CARSLGSGVAGYTEAFF
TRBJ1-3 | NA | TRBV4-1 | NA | TGCGCCAGCAGCCACAATCCCGGGACCTCTGGAAACACCATATATTTT | CASSHNPGTSGNTIYF
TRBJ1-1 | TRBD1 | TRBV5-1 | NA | TGCGCCAGCACATCGGGCCTTGCAGGGGGAACTGAAGCTTTCTTT | CASTSGLAGGTEAFF
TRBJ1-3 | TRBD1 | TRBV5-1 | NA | TGCGCCAGCAGCTGGGACAGGCTGTCTGGAAACACCATATATTTT | CASSWDRLSGNTIYF
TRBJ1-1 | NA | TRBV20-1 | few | TGCAGGGCGTACCGGGGGGACCAGACTGAAGCTTTCTTT | CRAYRGDQTEAFF
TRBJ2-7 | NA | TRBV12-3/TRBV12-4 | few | TGTGCCAGCAGTTTGGGGTACACCTACGAGCAGTACTTC | CASSLGYTYEQYF
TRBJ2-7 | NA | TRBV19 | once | TGTGCCAGTAGTACCACCGGCAGGGGAGGCGAGCAGTACTTC | CASSTTGRGGEQYF
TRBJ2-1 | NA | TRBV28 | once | TGTGCCAGCAGCCAGATGCAACTCAGTTTCCGGGAGTATTACAATGAGCAGTTCTTC | CASSQMQLSFREYYNEQFF
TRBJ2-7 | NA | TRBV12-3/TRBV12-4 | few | TGTGCCAGTACCGTTGGGGGGACCACCGAGCAGTACTTC | CASTVGGTTEQYF
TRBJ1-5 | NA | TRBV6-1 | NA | TGTGCCAGCCGGACAGTCAATCAGCCCCAGCATTTT | CASRTVNQPQHF
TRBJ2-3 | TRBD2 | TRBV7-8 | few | TGTGCCAGCAGCTTCGGCCGGCGGGAGGGCTCAGATACGCAGTATTTT | CASSFGRREGSDTQYF
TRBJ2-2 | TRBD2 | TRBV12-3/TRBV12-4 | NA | TGTGCCAGCAGTCCTAGCGGGAGCGTAACCGGGGAGCTGTTTTTT | CASSPSGSVTGELFF
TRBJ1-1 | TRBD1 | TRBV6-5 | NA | TGTGCCAGCAGTCGCCGGGACAGGGGCACTGAAGCTTTCTTT | CASSRRDRGTEAFF
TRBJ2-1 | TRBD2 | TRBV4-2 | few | TGTGCCAGCAGCCAAACACTAGCGGGGGATTACAATGAGCAGTTCTTC | CASSQTLAGDYNEQFF
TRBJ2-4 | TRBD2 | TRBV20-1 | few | TGCAGTGCTAGCTTGGTTAGCGGGGGGAAAAACATTCAGTACTTC | CSASLVSGGKNIQYF
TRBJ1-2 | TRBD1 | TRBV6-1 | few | TGTGCCAGCAGTGAAGCGGCGGGACAGGGGGCCGGCTATGGCTACACCTTC | CASSEAAGQGAGYGYTF
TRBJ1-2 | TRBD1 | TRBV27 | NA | TGTGCCAGAGGGACAGGGGCAAGATATGGCTACACCTTC | CARGTGARYGYTF
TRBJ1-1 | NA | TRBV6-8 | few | TGTGCCAGCAGTAGGAGGGCTGAAGCTTTCTTT | CASSRRAEAFF
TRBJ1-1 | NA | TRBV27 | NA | TGTGCCAGCAGTGTCCAACAGGGATCTTCTGAAGCTTTCTTT | CASSVQQGSSEAFF
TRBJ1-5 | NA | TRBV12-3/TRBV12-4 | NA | TGTGCCAGCAGTTTGGGAAAGCGGCCCCAGCATTTT | CASSLGKRPQHF
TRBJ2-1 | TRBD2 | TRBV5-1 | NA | TGCGCCAGCAGCTTGAGGAGCGGGGGGCCACACCTCAATGAGCAGTTCTTC | CASSLRSGGPHLNEQFF
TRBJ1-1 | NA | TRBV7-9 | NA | TGTGCCAGCAGCTTATCAGGAGAGATGAACACTGAAGCTTTCTTT | CASSLSGEMNTEAFF
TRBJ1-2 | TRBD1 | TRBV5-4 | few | TGTGCCAGCAGGACCGACAGGGGCGGCTATGGCTACACCTTC | CASRTDRGGYGYTF
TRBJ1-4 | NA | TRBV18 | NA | TGTGCCAGCTTCAGGGGACCTAATGAAAAACTGTTTTTT | CASFRGPNEKLFF
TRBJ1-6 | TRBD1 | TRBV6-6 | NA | TGTGCCAGCAGTTACGCCGTCGGGACAGTCCATAATTCACCCCTCCACTTT | CASSYAVGTVHNSPLHF
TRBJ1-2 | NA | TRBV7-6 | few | TGTGCCAGCAGCCCTCGGGGGCCTTTTGGCTACACCTTC | CASSPRGPFGYTF
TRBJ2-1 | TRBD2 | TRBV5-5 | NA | TGTGCCAGCAGCTGGGAGGGTACAGGCCCTTTAGGGAGTGACAATGAGCAGTTCTTC | CASSWEGTGPLGSDNEQFF
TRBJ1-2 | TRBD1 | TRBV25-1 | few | TGTGCCAGCAGCGACACCAACAGGGGTAACTATGGCTACACCTTC | CASSDTNRGNYGYTF
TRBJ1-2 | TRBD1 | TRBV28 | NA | TGTGCCAGCAGTCCTCTCTCGGACAGGAGCTATGGCTACACCTTC | CASSPLSDRSYGYTF
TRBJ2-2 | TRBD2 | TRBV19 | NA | TGTGCCAGTAGACCAACTAGCGGGGGAACCGGGGAGCTGTTTTTT | CASRPTSGGTGELFF
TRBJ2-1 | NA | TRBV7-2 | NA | TGTGCCAGCAGCTTAGCCAGGCTAGCTTTAGTCGATGAGCAGTTCTTC | CASSLARLALVDEQFF
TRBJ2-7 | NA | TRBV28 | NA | TGTGCCAGCAGTTTCGTCGACTCCGAAGCCTACGAGCAGTACTTC | CASSFVDSEAYEQYF
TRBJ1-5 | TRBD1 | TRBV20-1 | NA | TGCAGTGCTAGAGATAGGGGGGGGGACAGGGATCAGCCCCAGCATTTT | CSARDRGGDRDQPQHF